These 10 T cell receptor beta chains came from one sample sequenced in a study of blood T cell repertoires in COVID-19. TCRdb keeps only in-frame clones here, not all; method: immunoSEQ multiplex PCR. The sample has approximately 31,000 clones; roughly 89% are singletons. The sequenced sample was peripheral blood. The receptors stem from a man in his fifties or sixties with active COVID-19.

This clone appeared a few times. The chain employs TRBV7-3 and TRBJ2-3, with 7 positions matching TRBD2. The V gene end was trimmed by 2 bases and the J gene end by 6 bases; junction bases not matched to a gene: 11. This CDR3 is 16 amino acids long. Germline V gene data show CDR1 as SGHTA and CDR2 as FQGTGA. The CDR3 sequence: CASSLAGTGGKDTQYF. CDR3 nucleotides: TGTGCCAGCAGCTTAGCCGGGACGGGGGGAAAGGATACGCAGTATTTT.

This CDR3 is CASSLAVTGTDGYTF. The CDR3 nucleotides are TGTGCCAGCAGCTTAGCCGTGACAGGAACCGATGGCTACACCTTC. The rearrangement uses TRBV11-2 and TRBJ1-2; TRBD1 might be the D (6 bases). Germline V gives CDR1 SGHAT, CDR2 FQNNGV. The CDR3 loop spans 15 amino acids. Trimming left V 1 base short and J 6 bases short, with 15 bases between.

This rearrangement joins TRBV18 to TRBJ1-1, with a weak D call TRBD1 (5 bases). This CDR3 has 17 residues. With 2 bases removed from V and 0 bases from J, the gap between germline ends came to 16 bases. Germline CDR1 and CDR2: KGHSH and LQKENI. CDR3 in amino acids: CASSPYGGGGVNTEAFF. The CDR3, as DNA: TGTGCCAGCTCACCATACGGTGGCGGGGGTGTGAACACTGAAGCTTTCTTT.

The chain joins TRBV29-1 to TRBJ2-5, with TRBD1 as a possible D gene (7 bases). Per the germline V gene, CDR1 is SQVTM and CDR2 is ANQGSEA. The CDR3 has 13 residues. The V gene lost 6 bases and the J gene lost 5 bases, with 16 bases spanning the gap. The CDR3 DNA follows: TGCAGCGTCCAGGGGGGCCTAGGCGAGACCCAGTACTTC. Encoded protein: CSVQGGLGETQYF.

The chain recombines TRBV5-1 with TRBJ2-5; the match to TRBD1 covers 8 bases. Germline V gene sequence: CDR1 SGHRS, CDR2 YFSETQ. This CDR3 is built from 16 residues. Trimming cost V 2 bases and J 3 bases; bases outside gene matches: 9. The CDR3 spells CASSFGARGREETQYF. CDR3 sequence (DNA): TGCGCCAGCAGCTTTGGAGCCAGGGGGCGAGAAGAGACCCAGTACTTC.

About this clone itself: One end of the junction does not line up with germline, which may come from a read error. V gene TRBV27 combines with J gene TRBJ1-1; D is uncertain. The V gene's germline CDR1 is MNHEY and CDR2 SMNVEV (reference sequence). The CDR3 runs 10 residues. CDR3 residues: CRPGGTEAFF. CDR3 DNA sequence: TGCCGCCCGGGTGGAACTGAAGCTTTCTTT.

In this sample, this clone turned up a few times. V is TRBV29-1 and J is TRBJ2-3; 9 nucleotides agree with TRBD2. J gave up 6 bases and V 4 bases, and 8 bases lay outside the gene matches. The CDR3 contains 14 residues. Per the germline V gene, CDR1 is SQVTM and CDR2 is ANQGSEA. The CDR3 DNA reads TGCAGCGTTGGAAGTAGCGGGGGATCGGATACGCAGTATTTT. As protein: CSVGSSGGSDTQYF.

The gene calls are TRBV5-1 and TRBJ2-7, with D possibly matching TRBD1 (6 bases). The V end lost 4 bases, the J end lost 2 bases, and 10 bases lay between the germline ends. Germline CDR1 is SGHRS and CDR2 is YFSETQ. This CDR3 has 13 residues. The CDR3, as DNA: TGCGCCAGCAGCATGGCAGGGGCCTACGAGCAGTACTTC. This encodes CASSMAGAYEQYF.

CDR3 protein: CASSLGRVSYEQYF. CDR3 sequence (DNA): TGTGCCAGCAGTTTAGGGCGGGTGTCCTACGAGCAGTACTTC. This sequence joins TRBV27 and TRBJ2-7; TRBD2 is a possible D gene (5 bases). V was cut by 2 bases and J by 1 base, with 9 bases left in between. The V gene's germline CDR1 is MNHEY and CDR2 SMNVEV (reference sequence). This CDR3 contains 14 residues.

The chain links TRBV11-3 to TRBJ2-6; the D is unclear. The CDR3 extends over 14 amino acids. V lost 1 base and J 8 bases, leaving 9 bases between the germline ends. CDR1 and CDR2 from the germline V gene are SGHNT and YENEEA. The CDR3 DNA is TGTGCCAGCAGCTTAGTTCCGGGTCCCAACGTCCTGACTTTC. The encoded protein is CASSLVPGPNVLTF.